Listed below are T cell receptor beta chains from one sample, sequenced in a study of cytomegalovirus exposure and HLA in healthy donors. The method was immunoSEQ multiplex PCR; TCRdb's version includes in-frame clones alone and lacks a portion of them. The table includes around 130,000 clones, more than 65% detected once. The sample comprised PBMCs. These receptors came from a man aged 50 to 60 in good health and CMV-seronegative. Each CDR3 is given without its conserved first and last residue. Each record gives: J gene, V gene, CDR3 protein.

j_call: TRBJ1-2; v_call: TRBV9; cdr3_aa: ASSVEPQPYGYT
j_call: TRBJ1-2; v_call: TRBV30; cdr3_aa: AWSVLGGSGYT
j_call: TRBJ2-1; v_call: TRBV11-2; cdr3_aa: ASSRLGSSYNEQF
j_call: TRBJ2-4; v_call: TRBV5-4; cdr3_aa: ASSSKTSGDIQY
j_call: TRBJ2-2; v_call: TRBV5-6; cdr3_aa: ASSLAFGQGTDPGELF
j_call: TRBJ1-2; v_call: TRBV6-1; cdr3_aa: ASIPQGTYGYT
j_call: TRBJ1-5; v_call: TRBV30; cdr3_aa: AWSAGYSNQPQH
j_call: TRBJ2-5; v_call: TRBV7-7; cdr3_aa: ASSLVGGGTQETQY
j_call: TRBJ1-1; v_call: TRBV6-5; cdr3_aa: ASSSIGADTEAF
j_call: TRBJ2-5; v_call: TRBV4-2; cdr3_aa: ASSQGAGEGRETQY
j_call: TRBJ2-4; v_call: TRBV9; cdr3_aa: ASSPRTGWAKNIQY
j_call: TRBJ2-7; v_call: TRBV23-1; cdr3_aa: ASSQCQGYEQY
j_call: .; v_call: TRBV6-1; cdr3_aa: ASSNPGQGAYEQY
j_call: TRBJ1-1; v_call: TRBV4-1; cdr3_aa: ASSQGYAGGFNEAF
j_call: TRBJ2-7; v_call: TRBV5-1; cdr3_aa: ASSFGTSDTYEQY
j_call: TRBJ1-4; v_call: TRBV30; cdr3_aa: AWSVLGEKLF
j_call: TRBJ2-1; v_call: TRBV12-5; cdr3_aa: ASGPEHNEQF
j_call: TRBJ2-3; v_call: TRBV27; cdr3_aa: ARKRSTQY
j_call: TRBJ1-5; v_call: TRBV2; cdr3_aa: ASKRTCDQPQH
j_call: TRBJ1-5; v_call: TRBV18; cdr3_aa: ASSPAADQPQH
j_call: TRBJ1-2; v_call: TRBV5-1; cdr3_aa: ASSLGGREHGYT
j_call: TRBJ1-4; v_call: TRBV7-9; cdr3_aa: ASSLSGADEKLF
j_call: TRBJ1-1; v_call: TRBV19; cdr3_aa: ASSVQGVNTEAF
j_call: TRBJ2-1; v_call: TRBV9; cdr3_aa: ASSVGTRGEQF
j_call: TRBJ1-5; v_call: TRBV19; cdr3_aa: ASSGRDKNQPQH
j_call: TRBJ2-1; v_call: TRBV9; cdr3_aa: ASSPRGEFYNEQF
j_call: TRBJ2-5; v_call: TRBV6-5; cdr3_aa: ASSPSTGRGETQY
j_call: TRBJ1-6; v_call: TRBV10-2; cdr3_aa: ASRDDRGKSPLH
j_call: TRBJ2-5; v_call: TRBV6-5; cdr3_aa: ASREGLASETQY
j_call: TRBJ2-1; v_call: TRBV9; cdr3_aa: ASSVGLANNEQF
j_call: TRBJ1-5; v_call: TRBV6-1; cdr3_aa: ASRSRDNSNQPQH
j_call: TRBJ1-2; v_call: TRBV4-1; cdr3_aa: ASSQFEGSNYGYT
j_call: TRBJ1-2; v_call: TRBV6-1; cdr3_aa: ASSERTGSLGGYT
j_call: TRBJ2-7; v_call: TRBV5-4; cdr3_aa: ASSLASGGPVFEQY
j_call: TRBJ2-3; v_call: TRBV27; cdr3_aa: ASSFRGLAGGTSTDTQY
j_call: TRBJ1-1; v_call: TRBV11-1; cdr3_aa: ASSLVAGANTEAF
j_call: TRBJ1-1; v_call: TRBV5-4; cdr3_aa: ASSPRDLNTEAF
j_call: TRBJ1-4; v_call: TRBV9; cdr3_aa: ASSVFLGEGEKLF
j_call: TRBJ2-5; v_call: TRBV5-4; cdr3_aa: ASSLYGGLPQETQY
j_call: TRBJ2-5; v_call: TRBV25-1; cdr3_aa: ASSMSGGQETQY
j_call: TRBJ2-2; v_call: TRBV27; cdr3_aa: ASSLYPAGGSGELF
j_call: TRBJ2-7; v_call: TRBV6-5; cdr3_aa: ASSRQGIYEQY
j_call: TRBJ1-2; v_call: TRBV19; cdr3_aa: ASRTPDRAMTNYGYT
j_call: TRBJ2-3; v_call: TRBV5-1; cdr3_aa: ASSLPSGSTDTQY
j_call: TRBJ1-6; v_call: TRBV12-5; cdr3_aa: ASGPGQGAFPLH
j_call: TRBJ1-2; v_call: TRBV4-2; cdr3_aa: ASSPPTGQAAYGYT
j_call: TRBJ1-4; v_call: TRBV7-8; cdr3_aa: ASSLETGGGGEKLF
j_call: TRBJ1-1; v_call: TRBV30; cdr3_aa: AWSAGGTEAF
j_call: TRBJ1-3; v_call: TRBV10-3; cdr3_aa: AISESGGGNTIY
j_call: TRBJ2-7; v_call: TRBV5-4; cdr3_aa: ASSPPGQGAYEQY
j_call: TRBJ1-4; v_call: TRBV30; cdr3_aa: AWTAGLSGGEKLF
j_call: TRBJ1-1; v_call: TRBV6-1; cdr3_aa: ASSEPGGSGTEAF
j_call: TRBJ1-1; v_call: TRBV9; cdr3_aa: ASSEDGGGTEAF
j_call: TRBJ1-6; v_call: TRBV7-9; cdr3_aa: ASSPLTPRPNSPLH
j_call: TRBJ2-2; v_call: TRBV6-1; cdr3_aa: ASSLRGVGELF
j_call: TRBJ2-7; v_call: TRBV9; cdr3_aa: ASSVDPSALGEQY
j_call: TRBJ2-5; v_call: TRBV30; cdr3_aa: AWSPGGAGQY
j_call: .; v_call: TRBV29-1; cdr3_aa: SVVSFYEQY